This T cell receptor beta chain was observed in a study of T cell responses to AZD1222 COVID-19 vaccine. General study points: Donors skewed white British and female; clonal diversity was possibly underestimated.

A word on this clone: The antigen is undetermined.

Profiled with immunoSEQ multiplex PCR; TCRdb holds only in-frame clones, not every one. The sample includes approximately 130,000 clones, over 90% of them seen just once. The V end lost 3 bases, the J end lost 3 bases, and 7 bases lay between the germline ends. Looked up from germline, CDR1 is SEHNR and CDR2 is FQNEAQ (reference sequence). The CDR3 is 13 amino acids. The genes are TRBV7-9 and TRBJ2-3, with no clear D. The sequencing here drew on peripheral blood, taken on day 0 of AZD1222 vaccination. The source is an adult in good health. Here the CDR3 reads CASSFEGTDTQYF. The CDR3 region has the DNA TGTGCCAGCAGCTTCGAAGGGACAGATACGCAGTATTTT.